This T cell receptor beta chain was sequenced during a study of vaccination effects on CD4 cells after COVID-19. Study summary: Participants were vaccinated with two doses of either the BNT162b2 or mRNA-1273 vaccine.

As concerns this clone: Its target is not known.

The V gene's germline CDR1 is MNHNS and CDR2 SASEGT. The CDR3 extends over 17 amino acids. V lost 3 bases, J lost 3 bases, and 11 bases stayed unmatched. The data were produced by immunoSEQ multiplex PCR, yet TCRdb's version contains in-frame clones alone and is incomplete. The data contain 37,000 or so clones, roughly 62% of them singletons. Sequencing in the ViraFEST assay came after antigen-specific CD4+ T cells had been expanded with viral peptide pools, which were used to stimulate PBMC. CD4+ T cell isolation took place after less than 13 days of culture. Prior SARS-CoV-2 infection was absent in the vaccine recipients, as shown by negative nucleocapsid antibodies. For each well, two million PBMC were cultured with 9 to 10 IU/ml IL-2 and approximately 10 ug/ml peptides. Half the medium was replaced with IL-2 medium on days 3 and 7.

The sample consisted of CD4+ T cells from PBMCs cultured with HCoV-OC43 spike peptides, taken before COVID-19 vaccination. The subset was: HCoV-OC43 spike overlapping peptide pool stimulation. This sequence joins TRBV6-1 and TRBJ1-3, with 7 bases fitting TRBD1. The clonotype comes from a human donor who received a COVID-19 vaccine. As DNA, the CDR3 is TGTGCCAGCAGTGACGCCTCGGCCTGGACAGGTGGAAACACCATATATTTT. It codes for CASSDASAWTGGNTIYF.